These 29 T cell receptor beta chains came from one sample sequenced in a study of T cell responses to AZD1222 COVID-19 vaccine. The data were produced by immunoSEQ multiplex PCR, yet TCRdb's version contains in-frame clones alone and is incomplete. The table records some 180,000 clones, about nine tenths of them present only once. This specimen consisted of peripheral blood, obtained 28 days after the second AZD1222 dose. These receptors all stem from an adult who received the AZD1222 COVID-19 vaccine.

This clone was observed a single time. J is TRBJ2-7 and V is TRBV19, with TRBD1 identical over 11 bases. Per germline, CDR1 LNHDA and CDR2 SQIVND (reference sequence). The V segment lost 7 bases and the J segment 5 bases; nucleotides outside the gene matches: 19. The CDR3 is made up of 18 amino acids. For the CDR3, the DNA is TGTGCCAGTACCCCCGGGACAGGGGGACCCGGGAGGGTCCACGAGCAGTACTTC. Translation: CASTPGTGGPGRVHEQYF. Combining the CDR3 with reference TRBV19 and TRBJ2-7 gives the whole variable domain DGGITQSPKYLFRKEGQNVTLSCEQNLNHDAMYWYRQDPGQGLRLIYYSQIVNDFQKGDIAEGYSVSREKKESFPLTVTSAQKNPTAFYLCASTPGTGGPGRVHEQYFGPGTRLTVT.

The rearrangement links TRBV18 to TRBJ1-6; D unclear. The V gene lost 3 bases and the J gene lost 9 bases, with 15 bases spanning the gap. From germline, CDR1 is KGHSH and CDR2 LQKENI. The CDR3 length is 15 residues. The CDR3 nucleotides read TGTGCCAGCTCACCCCGGCGAGGAGAGGGTTCACCCCTCCACTTT. It yields the protein CASSPRRGEGSPLHF.

This chain links TRBV7-8 with TRBJ2-2; 13 nucleotides match TRBD2. Looked up from germline, CDR1 is SGHVS and CDR2 is FQNEAQ. The CDR3 sequence is 19 residues long. Unmatched junction bases numbered 14, after V lost 5 bases and J lost 5 bases. Here the CDR3 reads CASSPHGTSGNRATGELFF. The CDR3, as DNA: TGTGCCAGCAGCCCCCACGGGACTAGCGGGAATCGTGCTACCGGGGAGCTGTTTTTT.

The rearrangement links TRBV3-1 (or the pseudogene TRBV3-2) to TRBJ1-6; 8 nucleotides agree with TRBD1. Trimming cost V 3 bases and J 6 bases; bases outside gene matches: 10. In germline, CDR1 is LGHDT, CDR2 YNNKEL (reference sequence). CDR3 length equals 17 residues. This chain's CDR3 is CASSQRGQGEGNSPLHF. CDR3 nucleotide sequence: TGTGCCAGCAGCCAGCGCGGACAGGGTGAAGGTAATTCACCCCTCCACTTT.

The count of this clone is one. The V and J genes are TRBV3-1 (or the pseudogene TRBV3-2) and TRBJ2-1, with TRBD2 matching over 11 bases. The CDR3 is 15 residues long. V trimming: 1 base; J trimming: 7 bases; junction bases outside the gene matches: 3. Germline V gene data show CDR1 as LGHDT and CDR2 as YNNKEL (reference sequence). CDR3 DNA sequence: TGTGCCAGCAGCCAAGTCCGGACTAGCGGGAATGAGCAGTTCTTC. This codes for CASSQVRTSGNEQFF.

Comment on this clone: One junction end disagrees with the germline gene, perhaps due to a read error. The chain couples TRBV4-1 to TRBJ2-1, with D perhaps matching TRBD1 or TRBD2 (6 bases each). Germline V gene sequence: CDR1 MGHRA, CDR2 YSYEKL. This CDR3 spans 11 amino acids. This CDR3 reads CASSQGAGRVF. CDR3 coding DNA: TGCGCCAGCAGCCAGGGGGCGGGACGAGTCTTC.

The rearrangement links TRBV15 to TRBJ2-7; 7 nucleotides match TRBD1. V dropped 7 bases and J dropped 0; count of bases not matched to a gene: 12. Germline V gene lookup returns CDR1 LNHNV and CDR2 YYDKDF (reference sequence). The CDR3 has 16 residues. In nucleotides, the CDR3 is TGTGCCACCATCTCCCAGGGGGAGAGAGGCTCCTACGAGCAGTACTTC. Translated, it gives CATISQGERGSYEQYF.

The CDR3 nucleotides are TGTGCCAGCAGCTCCGGACGGGATGGCTACACCTTC. It specifies CASSSGRDGYTF. The chain links TRBV5-6 to TRBJ1-2; D unresolved. CDR1 and CDR2 (germline): SGHDT, YYEEEE. The CDR3 spans 12 residues. V was shortened by 3 bases and J by 6 bases, with 9 bases between the two germline ends.

The chain carries TRBV3-1 (or the pseudogene TRBV3-2) and TRBJ2-3; D is possibly TRBD2 (7 bases). Trimming left V 1 base short and J 7 bases short, with 9 bases between. The CDR3 is 13 residues long. Germline CDR1 LGHDT, CDR2 YNNKEL (reference sequence). The chain's CDR3 is CASSQGRGHTQYF. CDR3 sequence (DNA): TGTGCCAGCAGCCAAGGGCGGGGGCATACGCAGTATTTT.

The V call is TRBV9, the J call TRBJ2-2; D could derive from TRBD1 or TRBD2 (5 bases each). CDR3 length: 14 amino acids. Germline CDR1 is SGDLS and CDR2 is YYNGEE. V lost 3 bases to trimming and J lost 2 bases, with 8 bases between them. The CDR3 loop reads CASSAGTNTGELFF. The CDR3 DNA reads as TGTGCCAGCAGCGCCGGGACCAACACCGGGGAGCTGTTTTTT. Combining the CDR3 with reference TRBV9 and TRBJ2-2 gives the whole variable domain DSGVTQTPKHLITATGQRVTLRCSPRSGDLSVYWYQQSLDQGLQFLIQYYNGEERAKGNILERFSAQQFPDLHSELNLSSLELGDSALYFCASSAGTNTGELFFGEGSRLTVL.

This clone was detected once. V usage is TRBV7-8 and J usage is TRBJ2-6, with unresolved D. Per the germline V gene, CDR1 is SGHVS and CDR2 is FQNEAQ. V was shortened by 4 bases and J by 8 bases, with 9 bases between the two germline ends. This CDR3 comprises 13 residues. The DNA of the CDR3 is TGTGCCAGCAGCTCCCCAACCTCCAACGTCCTGACTTTC. Amino acids: CASSSPTSNVLTF.

The J gene is TRBJ2-7, the V gene TRBV28; TRBD1 matches at 8 bases. The length of the CDR3 is 13 residues. With V trimmed by 5 bases and J by 2 bases, 2 bases remained unmatched. Looked up from germline, CDR1 is MDHEN and CDR2 is SYDVKM. CDR3 protein: CASSPRGPYEQYF. In DNA form, the CDR3 reads TGTGCCAGCAGTCCCAGGGGGCCCTACGAGCAGTACTTC.

The V and J genes are TRBV7-9 and TRBJ1-1, with D possibly matching TRBD1 (5 bases). CDR3 length: 16 residues. V gave up 6 bases and J gave up 5 bases, with 22 bases separating them. Germline loops: CDR1 SEHNR, CDR2 FQNEAQ (reference sequence). CDR3 in amino acids: CASSSPPGRAGTEAFF. As DNA, the CDR3 is TGTGCCAGCAGTTCACCCCCTGGCAGGGCAGGGACTGAAGCTTTCTTT.

The chain employs TRBV15 and TRBJ1-3; D not resolved. Trimming removed 5 bases from V and 4 bases from J, with 12 bases in between. CDR1 and CDR2 (germline): LNHNV, YYDKDF (reference sequence). The CDR3 runs to 14 residues. The CDR3 spells CATSRSMSGNTIYF. CDR3 nucleotide sequence: TGTGCCACCAGCCGAAGTATGTCGGGAAACACCATATATTTT.

The genes are TRBV5-6 and TRBJ2-3; 7 nucleotides align to TRBD1. CDR3 length: 15 residues. CDR1 SGHDT and CDR2 YYEEEE come from the germline V gene. V lost 3 bases, J lost 2 bases, and 6 bases stayed unmatched. The CDR3 nucleotides are TGTGCCAGCAGCTCCGGGACAGCAACCACAGATACGCAGTATTTT. This codes for CASSSGTATTDTQYF.

V usage is TRBV5-1 and J usage is TRBJ2-2; D possibly corresponds to TRBD1 (5 bases). This CDR3 has 15 residues. The V end was cut by 1 base, the J end by 3 bases, with 10 bases between. Per the germline V gene, CDR1 is SGHRS and CDR2 is YFSETQ. CDR3 in DNA: TGCGCCAGCAGCTTGAAGGCCAGGGACACCGGGGAGCTGTTTTTT. As protein: CASSLKARDTGELFF. Filled out from reference TRBV5-1 and TRBJ2-2, the complete variable domain reads KAGVTQTPRYLIKTRGQQVTLSCSPISGHRSVSWYQQTPGQGLQFLFEYFSETQRNKGNFPGRFSGRQFSNSRSEMNVSTLELGDSALYLCASSLKARDTGELFFGEGSRLTVL.

This chain connects TRBV5-1 to TRBJ1-4, with D possibly TRBD1 on 6 matching bases. The CDR3 spans 14 residues. Germline CDR1 reads SGHRS; CDR2 reads YFSETQ. Trimming left V 0 bases short and J 8 bases short, with 11 bases between. CDR3: CASSLEGGREKLFF. The CDR3 bases are TGCGCCAGCAGCTTGGAAGGGGGTCGGGAAAAACTGTTTTTT. The variable domain in full, with the rest retrieved from reference TRBV5-1 and TRBJ1-4, is KAGVTQTPRYLIKTRGQQVTLSCSPISGHRSVSWYQQTPGQGLQFLFEYFSETQRNKGNFPGRFSGRQFSNSRSEMNVSTLELGDSALYLCASSLEGGREKLFFGSGTQLSVL.

The sample holds one count of this clone. The V gene is TRBV5-4, the J gene TRBJ1-6, with no clear D. CDR3 length equals 16 residues. CDR1 and CDR2 from the germline V gene are SGHNT and YYREEE (reference sequence). Trimming cost V 1 base and J 0 bases, with 8 bases left between them. This chain's CDR3 is CASSLYGSSYNSPLHF. DNA of the CDR3: TGTGCCAGCAGCTTGTACGGGAGCTCCTATAATTCACCCCTCCACTTT.

The chain joins TRBV29-1 to TRBJ1-2; D unresolved. Germline CDR1 is SQVTM and CDR2 is ANQGSEA. The V gene lost 2 bases and the J gene lost 4 bases, with 11 bases spanning the gap. This CDR3 spans 13 amino acids. The CDR3 DNA is TGCAGCGTTGAACCCCAGGCGGGCTATGGCTACACCTTC. It translates to CSVEPQAGYGYTF.

The chain links TRBV28 to TRBJ1-5, with D uncertain. Trimming removed 2 bases from V and 9 bases from J, with 11 bases in between. Germline-derived CDR1 and CDR2 are MDHEN and SYDVKM. The CDR3 totals 13 residues. CDR3 DNA sequence: TGTGCCAGCAGTTTAGGTGTGGGAGGGCCCCAGCATTTT. Translated: CASSLGVGGPQHF.

The chain joins TRBV9 to TRBJ2-7; D perhaps matches TRBD2 (5 bases). This CDR3 contains 14 residues. CDR1 is SGDLS and CDR2 is YYNGEE in the germline V gene. V was trimmed by 1 base and J by 2 bases, leaving 10 bases between them. CDR3: CASSVTPGTYEQYF. CDR3 nucleotides: TGTGCCAGCAGCGTAACCCCGGGAACCTACGAGCAGTACTTC. The full variable domain, rest sourced from reference TRBV9 and TRBJ2-7, is DSGVTQTPKHLITATGQRVTLRCSPRSGDLSVYWYQQSLDQGLQFLIQYYNGEERAKGNILERFSAQQFPDLHSELNLSSLELGDSALYFCASSVTPGTYEQYFGPGTRLTVT.

The rearrangement links TRBV24-1 to TRBJ2-1, with 7 positions matching TRBD1. The length of the CDR3 is 16 residues. CDR1 and CDR2 from the germline V gene are KGHDR and SFDVKD. After removal of 1 base from V and 4 bases from J, the junction contained 6 bases not matched to a gene. Written as DNA, the CDR3 is TGTGCCACCAGTGATTTCCGGACAGGCCGATACAATGAGCAGTTCTTC. Translation: CATSDFRTGRYNEQFF.

This chain joins TRBV3-1 (or the pseudogene TRBV3-2) and TRBJ1-6, with 7 bases fitting TRBD1. The CDR3 runs to 15 residues. In germline, CDR1 is LGHDT, CDR2 YNNKEL (reference sequence). The ends lost 3 bases at V and 7 bases at J; junction bases unmatched: 6. The CDR3 sequence: CASSQQGQANSPLHF. CDR3 DNA: TGTGCCAGCAGCCAGCAAGGACAGGCCAATTCACCCCTCCACTTT.

J is TRBJ1-1 and V is TRBV7-2; no definite D call. Germline V gene sequence: CDR1 SGHTA, CDR2 FQGNSA. Trimming shortened V by 4 bases and J by 0 bases, and 6 bases separated the two germline ends. The CDR3 is 13 residues long. Written as DNA, the CDR3 is TGTGCCAGCAGCTGGAGGATGAACACTGAAGCTTTCTTT. This codes for CASSWRMNTEAFF. Full variable domain (remainder filled in from reference TRBV7-2 and TRBJ1-1): GAGVSQSPSNKVTEKGKDVELRCDPISGHTALYWYRQSLGQGLEFLIYFQGNSAPDKSGLPSDRFSAERTGGSVSTLTIQRTQQEDSAVYLCASSWRMNTEAFFGQGTRLTVV.

V gene TRBV12-3 or TRBV12-4 combines with J gene TRBJ1-1; 8 bases are a match to TRBD1. V shed 3 bases and J 5 bases; nucleotides not matched to a gene: 2. The CDR3 runs 13 residues. The CDR3 sequence is CASSLTGETEAFF. CDR3 DNA sequence: TGTGCCAGCAGTTTGACAGGGGAGACTGAAGCTTTCTTT.

The rearrangement links TRBV27 to TRBJ2-1, with a weak D call TRBD1 (5 bases). Germline values: CDR1 MNHEY, CDR2 SMNVEV (reference sequence). Trimming cost V 7 bases and J 8 bases, with 12 bases left between them. This CDR3 spans 12 amino acids. This chain's CDR3 is CASNDPGYEQFF. Written as DNA, the CDR3 is TGTGCCAGCAACGACCCAGGGTATGAGCAGTTCTTC.

The rearrangement uses TRBV10-2 and TRBJ2-5; tentative D call: TRBD1 (5 bases). V was pared by 3 bases and J by 5 bases, with 13 bases between. Germline assignment: CDR1 WSHSY and CDR2 SAAADI. This CDR3 has 14 residues. CDR3 amino acids: CASSDPGSGETQYF. Here the CDR3 DNA reads TGCGCCAGCAGTGATCCAGGGTCAGGGGAGACCCAGTACTTC.

The chain combines TRBV6-1 with TRBJ2-5; D remains unclear. Deletions cut 3 bases from V and 5 bases from J, with 7 bases between. This CDR3 contains 12 residues. Germline lookup yields CDR1 MNHNS and CDR2 SASEGT. The CDR3 here is CASSDLGETQYF. DNA of the CDR3: TGTGCCAGCAGTGATCTAGGGGAGACCCAGTACTTC.

The J gene is TRBJ1-1, the V gene TRBV6-6; no clear D gene. The CDR3 sequence is 13 residues long. Deletions cut 5 bases from V and 1 base from J, with 8 bases between. Germline lookup yields CDR1 MNHNY and CDR2 SVGAGI (reference sequence). The CDR3 DNA reads TGTGCCAGCAGTGCGGAATCGAACACTGAAGCTTTCTTT. The encoded protein is CASSAESNTEAFF.